These T cell receptor beta chains were read from a single sample in a study of regulatory T cells in long-lasting Graves disease. From the multiplex PCR reads, TCRdb called clonotypes with MiXCR, one entry per CDR3 protein. The table includes more than 400,000 distinct CDR3 sequences, under 20% detected once. Separately, the same data were catalogued under a study of T cells in Graves' hyperthyroidism and ophthalmopathy.

This sample comprised peripheral blood mononuclear cells (PBMCs), obtained at new diagnosis, from a patient treated with antithyroid drugs. The receptors stem from a man aged 35-49 years with Graves disease. The CDR3 runs from the conserved cysteine through the conserved F or W.

V,J,CDR3
TRBV2,TRBJ1-2,CASSANRAYGYTF
TRBV19,TRBJ1-1,CASIADREAFF
TRBV4-1,TRBJ2-5,CASSKERSETQYF
TRBV7-9,TRBJ2-7,CASSPPGRSGDEQYF
TRBV24-1,TRBJ2-1,CATSDSQAGAINGQFF
TRBV6-1,TRBJ1-2,CAGRSSGRTLYGYTF
TRBV29-1,TRBJ1-4,CSVNSGGNEKLFF
TRBV7-3,TRBJ2-3,CASSPDSGSTDTQYF
TRBV28,TRBJ2-7,CASNLRTRTGGYEQYF
TRBV7-9,TRBJ2-7,CASSLRLPRGSGDEQYF